These 16 T cell receptor beta chains share one sample of origin, sequenced in a study of T cells in Graves' hyperthyroidism and ophthalmopathy (dated by TCRdb to between 2019 and 2020). The library was built by means of multiplex PCR. Sequencing was performed on an Illumina HiSeq 2000. TCR beta CDR3 regions were amplified from RNA transcripts. The TCR CDR3 was subjected to a first round of RT-PCR using the HTBI primer set and the Qiagen OneStep RT-PCR kit. TCRdb's own reprocessing of the public reads used fastp at Q25 and MiXCR and kept productive beta chains. CDR3 protein sequences are deduplicated, and each keeps its most common genes and DNA. The sample contains a few hundred thousand distinct CDR3 sequences, roughly 13% of them found a single time. The ten largest clones add up to roughly 20% of the sample. Sequenced sample: blood. All receptors derive from a man aged 30-40 years with Graves' hyperthyroidism that later progressed to Graves' ophthalmopathy.

Only a few counts were recorded for this clonotype. This chain joins TRBV29-1 and TRBJ2-1, with D perhaps matching TRBD1 (6 bases). CDR3 size: 12 residues. V was cut by 6 bases and J by 9 bases, with 15 bases left in between. Germline V lookup: CDR1 SQVTM, CDR2 ANQGSEA. CDR3 residues: CSVSLQGVEQFF. CDR3 DNA sequence: TGCAGCGTGAGTCTACAGGGTGTTGAGCAGTTCTTC.

This clonotype showed up just a few times. The chain is built from TRBV5-1 and TRBJ1-1; 7 positions agree with TRBD1. From germline, CDR1 is SGHRS and CDR2 YFSETQ. J lost 1 base, V lost 5 bases, and 5 bases had no gene match. The CDR3 length is 14 residues. The chain's CDR3 is CASRPPGGNTEAFF. For the CDR3, the DNA is TGCGCCAGCAGACCCCCAGGGGGGAACACTGAAGCTTTCTTT.

This clonotype was seen only a few times. The genes are TRBV30 and TRBJ1-5, with 8 bases identical to TRBD1. Looked up from germline, CDR1 is GTSNPN and CDR2 is SVGIG (reference sequence). The CDR3 contains 14 residues. V trimming: 4 bases; J trimming: 4 bases; junction bases outside the gene matches: 6. The CDR3 DNA sequence: TGTGCCTGGACCCGGACAGGGATGAATCAGCCCCAGCATTTT. It translates to CAWTRTGMNQPQHF.

This clonotype has at least ten counts. The chain is built from TRBV12-3 or TRBV12-4 and TRBJ2-5; D may be TRBD1 (6 bases). V was cut by 5 bases and J by 6 bases, with 13 bases left in between. CDR3 length equals 13 residues. The CDR3 here is CASSEQGGQTQYF. CDR3 nucleotide sequence: TGTGCCAGCAGTGAACAGGGCGGACAGACCCAGTACTTC.

This clonotype has at least ten counts. The chain links TRBV12-3 or TRBV12-4 to TRBJ2-7; D unresolved. The CDR3 contains 13 residues. Trimming shortened V by 0 bases and J by 0 bases, and 3 bases separated the two germline ends. The DNA for the CDR3 is TGTGCCAGCAGTTTAGCCAACTCCTACGAGCAGTACTTC. Translated: CASSLANSYEQYF.

V usage is TRBV2 and J usage is TRBJ1-1; D might be TRBD1 (6 bases). Germline CDR1 reads SNHLY; CDR2 reads FYNNEI. CDR3 size: 14 residues. V was shortened by 8 bases and J by 4 bases, with 17 bases between the two germline ends. The CDR3 DNA sequence: TGTGCCAGCGGACCCTCGAGGGGGATCACTGAAGCTTTCTTT. This encodes CASGPSRGITEAFF.

This clonotype occurred many times. This sequence joins TRBV2 and TRBJ1-1, with unresolved D. Germline-derived CDR1 and CDR2 are SNHLY and FYNNEI. The V end lost 7 bases, the J end lost 1 base, and 10 bases lay between the germline ends. This CDR3 region has 13 residues. The CDR3 is CASTLQKNTEAFF. The DNA of the CDR3 is TGTGCCAGCACCTTACAGAAGAACACTGAAGCTTTCTTT.

This clonotype was seen at least ten times. The chain couples TRBV12-3 or TRBV12-4 to TRBJ1-5, with D possibly being TRBD1 (6 bases). The V and J ends lost 3 bases and 6 bases respectively, with 15 bases between them. CDR3 length equals 15 residues. For the CDR3, the DNA is TGTGCCAGCAGTTTTACAGGGATGGGGGGTCAGCCCCAGCATTTT. Its translation is CASSFTGMGGQPQHF.

This clonotype was seen a few times. The chain links TRBV5-1 to TRBJ1-1, with TRBD1 as a possible D gene (5 bases). CDR1 and CDR2 from the germline V gene are SGHRS and YFSETQ. The V end lost 0 bases, the J end lost 5 bases, and 11 bases lay between the germline ends. The CDR3 contains 14 residues. This CDR3 is CASSLVGKGTEAFF. CDR3 bases: TGCGCCAGCAGCTTGGTAGGAAAGGGGACTGAAGCTTTCTTT.

This clonotype was seen a few times. The chain couples TRBV7-2 to TRBJ1-2, with D hard to call. This CDR3 spans 14 amino acids. Trimming shortened V by 1 base and J by 4 bases, and 10 bases separated the two germline ends. Germline V gene lookup returns CDR1 SGHTA and CDR2 FQGNSA. CDR3 protein: CASSLGEGFYGYTF. The CDR3 DNA sequence: TGTGCCAGCAGCTTAGGAGAAGGGTTCTATGGCTACACCTTC.

This clonotype was picked up many times. At one boundary the junction diverges from the germline segment, which might be a read error. CDR3 protein: CASSLAGRGNTIYF. For the CDR3, the DNA is TGTGCCAGCAGTTTGGCCGGCCGAGGAAACACCATATATTTT. The chain has TRBV5-1 and TRBJ1-3; no firm D call. This CDR3 region has 14 residues. Germline V lookup: CDR1 SGHRS, CDR2 YFSETQ.

A few counts support this clonotype. This chain uses TRBV13 with TRBJ2-6, with D hard to call. The CDR3 covers 14 residues. The germline V gene has CDR1 PRHDT and CDR2 FYEKMQ (reference sequence). The germline V and J ends were trimmed by 5 bases and 1 base, with 6 bases remaining between them. The CDR3 DNA sequence: TGTGCCAGCAGCCCCTTTTCTGGGGCCAACGTCCTGACTTTC. It translates to CASSPFSGANVLTF.

At least ten counts were recorded for this clonotype. The chain carries TRBV29-1 and TRBJ1-5, with TRBD1 as a possible D gene (5 bases). CDR3 length: 13 residues. V shed 3 bases and J shed 2 bases, with 8 bases lying between them. Germline values: CDR1 SQVTM, CDR2 ANQGSEA. CDR3 loop: CSVEGGGNQPQHF. CDR3 in DNA: TGCAGCGTTGAGGGGGGTGGCAATCAGCCCCAGCATTTT.

The table lists this clonotype with many counts. The J gene is TRBJ1-4, the V gene TRBV9; D perhaps matches TRBD1 (6 bases). Trimming took 3 bases from V and 11 from J, leaving 14 bases between them. From germline, CDR1 is SGDLS and CDR2 YYNGEE. The length of the CDR3 is 13 residues. CDR3 sequence reads: CASSGGQPGKLFF. The DNA for the CDR3 is TGTGCCAGCAGCGGAGGACAGCCAGGGAAACTGTTTTTT.

A remark on this clonotype: A junction boundary mismatches the germline segment, possibly from a read error. The chain combines TRBV5-5 with TRBJ1-4; D is possibly TRBD1 (6 bases). CDR1 and CDR2 (germline): SGHKS, YYEKEE (reference sequence). The CDR3 spans 14 residues. The CDR3 coding sequence is TGTGCCAGCAGTCTACAGGGAACTAATGAAAAACTGCTTTTT. Its translation: CASSLQGTNEKLLF.

For this clonotype: A much larger clone differs by one base, so this may be a read error. The CDR3 coding sequence is TGTGCCAGCACCTTCGGACTCTTGGGGAGAAGCACCATATATTTT. It codes for CASTFGLLGRSTIYF. The V call is TRBV28, the J call TRBJ1-3; D ambiguous. This CDR3 spans 15 amino acids. V gave up 7 bases and J gave up 9 bases, with 22 bases separating them. Germline CDR1 is MDHEN and CDR2 is SYDVKM.